This TCR beta chain is drawn from a study of glioma-infiltrating T cells. This clonotype was seen at least ten times. The iRepertoire nested amplicon-rescue multiplex PCR amplified TCR alpha and beta CDR3s from RNA. TCRdb fed the multiplex PCR reads into MiXCR, producing one record per CDR3 protein. The sample holds approximately 89,000 distinct CDR3 sequences, about 23% seen once. Germline-derived CDR1 and CDR2 are LNHNV and YYDKDF (reference sequence). The CDR3 has 13 amino acids. V dropped 9 bases and J dropped 4; count of bases not matched to a gene: 9. The chain carries TRBV15 and TRBJ2-7, with TRBD2 matching 7 bases. The receptor's source is a human donor with low-grade glioma or glioblastoma, undergoing nonglioma brain surgery, or in good health (not recorded which). Source material: glioma tissue, nonneoplastic brain tissue, or PBMCs (not recorded which). For the CDR3, the DNA is TGTGCCACGAGAAGCGGGGCGGGGTACGAGCAGTACTTC. Residues: CATRSGAGYEQYF.